One and the same sample provided the 21 T cell receptor beta chains below, sequenced in a study of T cell responses to AZD1222 COVID-19 vaccine. Only in-frame clones appear in the TCRdb table, and some are missing; sequencing was by immunoSEQ multiplex PCR. This table lists about 140,000 clones. Source material: peripheral blood. The receptors derive from an adult in good health.

The chain links TRBV28 to TRBJ2-7; 7 positions match TRBD1. This CDR3 spans 15 amino acids. Germline V lookup: CDR1 MDHEN, CDR2 SYDVKM. After removal of 5 bases from V and 2 bases from J, the junction contained 9 bases not matched to a gene. CDR3 in DNA: TGTGCCAGCAGTCTCACCCCCGGGACAGCCTACGAGCAGTACTTC. This codes for CASSLTPGTAYEQYF.

CDR3 DNA sequence: TGTGCCAGCAGCCACCGGGACAGGGCCACCTTTCCGAACACCGGGGAGCTGTTTTTT. It codes for CASSHRDRATFPNTGELFF. The chain has TRBV3-1 (or the pseudogene TRBV3-2) and TRBJ2-2, with 9 bases lining up with TRBD1. The CDR3 loop spans 19 amino acids. Germline assignment: CDR1 LGHDT and CDR2 YNNKEL (reference sequence). V lost 3 bases and J lost 0; bases outside the gene matches: 11.

The rearrangement links TRBV5-4 to TRBJ2-4; 10 bases map to TRBD2. The CDR3 is made up of 16 amino acids. V shed 0 bases, J shed 6 bases, and the junction held 6 bases outside the gene matches. Germline-derived CDR1 and CDR2 are SGHNT and YYREEE (reference sequence). CDR3 residues: CASSLEASGSLNIQYF. The CDR3 coding sequence is TGTGCCAGCAGCTTGGAGGCTAGCGGGAGCCTAAACATTCAGTACTTC.

V is TRBV7-2 and J is TRBJ2-7; TRBD1 agrees at 7 bases. V gave up 0 bases and J gave up 4 bases; unmatched junction bases: 6. The CDR3 is 15 residues long. The germline V gene has CDR1 SGHTA and CDR2 FQGNSA. CDR3 sequence reads: CASSLAGTEAYEQYF. Here the CDR3 DNA reads TGTGCCAGCAGCTTAGCCGGGACAGAAGCTTACGAGCAGTACTTC.

The chain links TRBV19 to TRBJ1-5; tentatively, D is TRBD1 (5 bases). Trimming cost V 7 bases and J 4 bases, with 17 bases left between them. The CDR3 sequence is 15 residues long. Germline CDR1 and CDR2: LNHDA and SQIVND (reference sequence). The DNA of the CDR3 is TGTGCCAGTAAGAAAGTCGGGGCAGGGAATCAGCCCCAGCATTTT. Amino acids: CASKKVGAGNQPQHF.

The chain recombines TRBV4-2 with TRBJ1-2; 10 nucleotides match TRBD1. Looked up from germline, CDR1 is LGHNA and CDR2 is YNFKEQ. V shed 0 bases and J 4 bases; nucleotides not matched to a gene: 14. The CDR3 has 19 amino acids. In DNA form, the CDR3 reads TGTGCCAGCAGCCAAGACCCAGTGGCCGGGACAGGGGTAGGCTATGGCTACACCTTC. Its protein product is CASSQDPVAGTGVGYGYTF.

V gene TRBV12-3 or TRBV12-4 combines with J gene TRBJ1-2; D gene unclear. Trimming shortened V by 8 bases and J by 2 bases, and 9 bases separated the two germline ends. The CDR3 is 12 residues long. This CDR3 reads CASSVQNYGYTF. The CDR3 nucleotides read TGTGCCAGCTCTGTACAGAACTATGGCTACACCTTC.

DNA for the CDR3: TGTGCCTGGAGGGATCTATCCTCTGGGGCCAACGTCCTGACTTTC. Residues: CAWRDLSSGANVLTF. The chain combines TRBV30 with TRBJ2-6; D remains unclear. Trimming took off 3 bases at V and 0 bases at J, with 9 bases between the two ends. This CDR3 is built from 15 residues. CDR1 is GTSNPN and CDR2 is SVGIG in the germline V gene (reference sequence).

This chain uses TRBV29-1 with TRBJ1-1, with TRBD1 as a possible D gene (5 bases). Trimming stripped 6 bases from V and 5 bases from J, with 13 bases between. This CDR3 is built from 12 residues. Germline V gene lookup returns CDR1 SQVTM and CDR2 ANQGSEA. The CDR3 nucleotides are TGCAGCGTGGGCCAGGGAGAGACTGAAGCTTTCTTT. It encodes CSVGQGETEAFF.

The chain uses TRBV5-6 and TRBJ1-1; D is undetermined. The germline gives CDR1 SGHDT, CDR2 YYEEEE. The CDR3 spans 13 residues. The V end was cut by 0 bases, the J end by 1 base, with 4 bases between. CDR3 coding DNA: TGTGCCAGCAGCTTGGTCAGGAACACTGAAGCTTTCTTT. Translated: CASSLVRNTEAFF.

The rearrangement joins TRBV13 to TRBJ2-1, with TRBD1 identical over 9 bases. CDR1 and CDR2 (germline): PRHDT, FYEKMQ (reference sequence). The CDR3 runs to 14 residues. The trim removed 7 bases at V and 4 bases at J, leaving 5 bases unmatched. The CDR3 loop is CASTKGQGYNEQFF. CDR3 nucleotides: TGTGCCAGCACGAAGGGACAGGGATACAATGAGCAGTTCTTC. Using reference TRBV13 and TRBJ2-1 for the parts outside the CDR3, the full variable domain is AAGVIQSPRHLIKEKRETATLKCYPIPRHDTVYWYQQGPGQDPQFLISFYEKMQSDKGSIPDRFSAQQFSDYHSELNMSSLELGDSALYFCASTKGQGYNEQFFGPGTRLTVL.

This rearrangement joins TRBV30 to TRBJ2-2; D possibly corresponds to TRBD1 (7 bases). Trimming cost V 3 bases and J 6 bases, with 14 bases left between them. The length of the CDR3 is 14 residues. CDR1 and CDR2 (germline): GTSNPN, SVGIG (reference sequence). The CDR3 is CAWRRRGQSGELFF. The CDR3 DNA reads as TGTGCCTGGAGGAGGAGGGGGCAATCCGGGGAGCTGTTTTTT. The full variable domain, with the rest looked up from reference TRBV30 and TRBJ2-2, is SQTIHQWPATLVQPVGSPLSLECTVEGTSNPNLYWYRQAAGRGLQLLFYSVGIGQISSEVPQNLSASRPQDRQFILSSKKLLLSDSGFYLCAWRRRGQSGELFFGEGSRLTVL.

The chain uses TRBV9 and TRBJ2-7; 11 bases are shared with TRBD1. This CDR3 is 17 amino acids long. The trim removed 0 bases at V and 5 bases at J, leaving 10 bases unmatched. The germline V gene has CDR1 SGDLS and CDR2 YYNGEE. Here the CDR3 DNA reads TGTGCCAGCAGCGTAGCTAGCGGGACAGGGGGATTCCACGAGCAGTACTTC. The encoded protein is CASSVASGTGGFHEQYF. The full variable domain, with the rest looked up from reference TRBV9 and TRBJ2-7, is DSGVTQTPKHLITATGQRVTLRCSPRSGDLSVYWYQQSLDQGLQFLIQYYNGEERAKGNILERFSAQQFPDLHSELNLSSLELGDSALYFCASSVASGTGGFHEQYFGPGTRLTVT.

CDR3 protein: CASSLLTGSSYEQYF. The CDR3 DNA sequence: TGTGCCAGCAGCTTACTGACCGGGTCCTCCTACGAGCAGTACTTC. The genes are TRBV7-2 and TRBJ2-7; D gene unclear. CDR3 length equals 15 residues. Trimming shortened V by 2 bases and J by 0 bases, and 11 bases separated the two germline ends. Germline V gives CDR1 SGHTA, CDR2 FQGNSA.

Concerning this clone: Other DNA sequences within the sample encode an identical CDR3. The chain joins TRBV7-2 to TRBJ1-2, with TRBD1 identical over 7 bases. Germline assignment: CDR1 SGHTA and CDR2 FQGNSA. The CDR3 is made up of 14 amino acids. V lost 1 base, J lost 1 base, and 0 bases stayed unmatched. CDR3 sequence: CASSLGQGNYGYTF. The DNA for the CDR3 is TGTGCCAGCAGCTTAGGACAGGGTAACTATGGCTACACCTTC. The full variable domain, its missing parts supplied by reference TRBV7-2 and TRBJ1-2, is GAGVSQSPSNKVTEKGKDVELRCDPISGHTALYWYRQSLGQGLEFLIYFQGNSAPDKSGLPSDRFSAERTGGSVSTLTIQRTQQEDSAVYLCASSLGQGNYGYTFGSGTRLTVV.

The chain employs TRBV10-3 and TRBJ2-4; tentatively, D is TRBD1 or TRBD2 (5 bases each). Trimming took off 0 bases at V and 11 bases at J, with 8 bases between the two ends. Germline values: CDR1 ENHRY, CDR2 SYGVKD. This CDR3 region has 12 residues. CDR3 bases: TGTGCCATCAGTGAGTCGAGGGGCGTTCAGTACTTC. Translating gives CAISESRGVQYF.

This chain uses TRBV9 with TRBJ1-4; 8 bases line up with TRBD1. The ends lost 4 bases at V and 3 bases at J; junction bases unmatched: 2. The CDR3 runs 14 residues. CDR1 and CDR2 from the germline V gene are SGDLS and YYNGEE. The CDR3 region has the DNA TGTGCCAGCAGCTTGACAGGGGCTAATGAAAAACTGTTTTTT. Its translation: CASSLTGANEKLFF.

CDR3 sequence: CASRFGHNLKETQYF. The CDR3 DNA reads TGTGCCAGCAGGTTCGGGCACAACTTAAAAGAGACCCAGTACTTC. This chain joins TRBV11-3 and TRBJ2-5; D call uncertain. Per the germline V gene, CDR1 is SGHNT and CDR2 is YENEEA. V was clipped by 6 bases and J by 3 bases, with 17 bases between them. CDR3 length: 15 amino acids.

This rearrangement joins TRBV7-2 to TRBJ2-7; D may be TRBD2 (7 bases). Germline values: CDR1 SGHTA, CDR2 FQGNSA. The length of the CDR3 is 15 residues. The V end was cut by 2 bases, the J end by 7 bases, with 18 bases between. DNA of the CDR3: TGTGCCAGCAGCTTAAGATTAGGGGGGGCGGAAGAGCAGTACTTC. Its translation is CASSLRLGGAEEQYF.

The CDR3 nucleotides read TGTGCCAGCAGCGAGGGACTAAGCAATGAAAAACTGTTTTTT. It yields the protein CASSEGLSNEKLFF. The genes are TRBV9 and TRBJ1-4; the D gene is possibly TRBD1 (5 bases). V was trimmed by 3 bases and J by 5 bases, leaving 11 bases between them. This CDR3 spans 14 amino acids. The germline V gene encodes CDR1 SGDLS and CDR2 YYNGEE.

The chain joins TRBV5-5 to TRBJ2-1; 9 bases align to TRBD1. The germline V gene encodes CDR1 SGHKS and CDR2 YYEKEE (reference sequence). The CDR3 consists of 15 residues. V trimming: 5 bases; J trimming: 8 bases; junction bases outside the gene matches: 11. CDR3 sequence reads: CASRPGQGLWDEQFF. The CDR3 DNA sequence: TGTGCCAGCAGGCCGGGACAGGGACTTTGGGATGAGCAGTTCTTC. Full variable domain (missing parts from reference TRBV5-5 and TRBJ2-1): DAGVTQSPTHLIKTRGQQVTLRCSPISGHKSVSWYQQVLGQGPQFIFQYYEKEERGRGNFPDRFSARQFPNYSSELNVNALLLGDSALYLCASRPGQGLWDEQFFGPGTRLTVL.